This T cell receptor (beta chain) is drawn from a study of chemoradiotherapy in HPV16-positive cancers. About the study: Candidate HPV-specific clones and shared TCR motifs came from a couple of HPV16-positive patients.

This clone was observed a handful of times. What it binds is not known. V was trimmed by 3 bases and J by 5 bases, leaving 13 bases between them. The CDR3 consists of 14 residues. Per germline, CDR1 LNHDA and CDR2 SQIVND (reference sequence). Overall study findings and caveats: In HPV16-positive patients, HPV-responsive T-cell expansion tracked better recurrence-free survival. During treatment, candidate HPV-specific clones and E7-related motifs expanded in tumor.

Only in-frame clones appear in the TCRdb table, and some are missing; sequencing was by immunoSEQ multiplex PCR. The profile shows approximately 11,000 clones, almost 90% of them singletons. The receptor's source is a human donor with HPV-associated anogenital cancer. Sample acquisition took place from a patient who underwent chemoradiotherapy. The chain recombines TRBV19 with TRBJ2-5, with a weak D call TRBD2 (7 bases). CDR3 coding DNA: TGTGCCAGTAGTATTGCGGGGGCCCCCGAGACCCAGTACTTC. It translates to CASSIAGAPETQYF.